This T cell receptor beta chain was observed in a study of T cells in Graves' hyperthyroidism and ophthalmopathy. The V gene's germline CDR1 is MDHEN and CDR2 SYDVKM. V lost 7 bases and J lost 4; bases outside the gene matches: 6. The CDR3 contains 13 residues. This clonotype was seen many times. Its antigen is unidentified. The study, taken as a whole, reports: Most thyroid clonotypes expanded above 0.001 appeared in blood too.

RNA transcripts served as the template for amplifying TCR beta CDR3 regions. A set of HTBI primers served as the primers for a first-round RT-PCR of the TCR CDR3. Using its own MiXCR run on the multiplex PCR reads, TCRdb lists one record per CDR3 protein. The profile shows fewer than 350,000 distinct CDR3 sequences, around a sixth of them singletons. The hyperthyroidism patients had all been newly diagnosed, and their disease duration was under 2 months. Their ages ranged from 18 to 65 years. Any patient presenting with uncontrolled infection, other autoimmune disease, pregnancy or lactation was left out.

V and J are TRBV28 and TRBJ1-1; 7 bases match TRBD1. The TCR originated in a woman aged 50 to 60 with Graves' hyperthyroidism. Sequencing used blood. CDR3 nucleotides: TGTGCCAGCACCCGACAGGGAATCACTGAAGCTTTCTTT. It is translated as CASTRQGITEAFF.